Given below is one T cell receptor (beta chain) in context. Its recognized antigen is unknown. No base quality values were provided; no much bigger clone lies one nucleotide off. This sample stems from a study of beta chain features in type 1 diabetes (dated by TCRdb to 2016 to 2019). Regarding the complete study: Patients and healthy donors did not differ in mean age, gender distribution, total cell number or subset yield. The study compared the TCRB repertoires of sorted circulating CD4+ T cell subsets in recently diagnosed type 1 diabetes patients with those in matched healthy donors. Across all samples, around 99 million sorted cells were examined, and cell number per subset correlated strongly with RNA yield. Regulatory and stem cell-like memory subsets were obtained from only 8 patients and about 8 healthy donors, while naive and central memory subsets were obtained from all 30 or so donors. The paper's findings and limits, for the study overall: At VDJ recombination sites, type 1 diabetes patients had fewer insertions and more deleted nucleotides, which implies abnormalities in thymic rearrangement. Naive, central memory and regulatory TCRB repertoires appeared to be more alike among patients than among healthy donors. PCR may preferentially amplify shorter templates, but because patient and control samples were amplified and corrected together, any resulting skew would affect both groups equally. Type 1 diabetes patients showed a moderate but significant shortening of TCRB CDR3 length in all four CD4+ subsets. Sequencing cDNA rather than genomic DNA could over-represent highly expressing activated cells, although activation and CD3 levels did not differ between groups. HLA sub-analyses involved small numbers of individuals, so any influence of HLA type on TCRB rearrangement remained unresolved.

All of the isolated RNA was reverse transcribed with the High Capacity cDNA Reverse Transcription Kit, so expressed TCRB transcripts were sequenced. Naive, central memory and regulatory T cell samples underwent deep immunoSEQ sequencing, averaging around 4 million total reads per sample. Sorted cells were lysed in RLT buffer, and RNA was extracted using DNase-treated RNeasy Micro or Mini kits according to cell number. To prevent cross-contamination, each cell subset was processed individually, whereas patient and healthy donor samples were processed jointly. TCRB sequences were amplified from cDNA with the immunoSEQ multiplex PCR, producing 87-bp fragments spanning the CDR3 region. The amplicons were sequenced using the Illumina HiSeq platform. As for how the authors treated the data: Synthetic template baselines were used to correct PCR bias computationally, reads within Hamming distance 2 were collapsed together, and singletons that could not be merged were discarded. By aligning reads against IMGT, V, D and J genes, CDR3 length, and insertions or deletions at six rearrangement sites were assigned. Within each subset, clonotype counts were normalized to sorted cell number, and only after that were true diversity and Gini coefficients computed with the tcR R package. The overlap coefficient, calculated on TCRB nucleotide sequences, was used to quantify repertoire sharing. Out-of-frame TCRB sequences from naive cells were analyzed to stand in for the pre-selection repertoire. Sourced from immuneACCESS, this table was stored by TCRdb with only in-frame sequences that have V and J called. A share of the clones is absent; for the studies checked, an unresolved V gene accounts for under half, and the remainder has no known explanation. The V and J calls and clone size come from that table; D and trimming were worked out from the DNA. Here the sample has about 360,000 clones; roughly 12% occur a single time. About 0.018% of the sample goes to the ten largest clones.

The V and J ends are trimmed by 7 bases and 1 base, leaving 22 bases between them. CDR1 SQVTM and CDR2 ANQGSEA are derived from the germline V gene. The CDR3 measures 16 amino acids from cysteine to phenylalanine. Only CDR3 DNA remains: 48 bases, in frame from the first base. From each donor, a single peripheral blood sample of about 100 mL on average was drawn into heparinised tubes. A BD FACSAria II was used to sort naive, central memory, regulatory and stem cell-like memory CD4+ T cells with a panel that included CD45RO, CCR7, CD25, CD127, CD95 and CD27. All sorted populations exceeded 95% purity. PBMCs were isolated immediately by Lymphoprep density gradient centrifugation and stained directly without culture. So that batch effects would be minimized, each experiment stained and sorted samples in pairs, pairing one healthy donor with one patient.

The V and J segments used are TRBV29-1 and TRBJ1-1; matching of 6 bases hints at TRBD1 as the D gene. The sequenced material came from naive CD4+ T cells from blood. What this sample's cell subset or site label stands for: true naive CD4+ T cells. This receptor was identified in a man aged 18 to 29 in good health. The CDR3 reads as follows: CSGTGTTDRQNTEAFF. The bases are TGCAGCGGCACCGGGACAACAGATAGACAGAACACTGAAGCTTTCTTT.